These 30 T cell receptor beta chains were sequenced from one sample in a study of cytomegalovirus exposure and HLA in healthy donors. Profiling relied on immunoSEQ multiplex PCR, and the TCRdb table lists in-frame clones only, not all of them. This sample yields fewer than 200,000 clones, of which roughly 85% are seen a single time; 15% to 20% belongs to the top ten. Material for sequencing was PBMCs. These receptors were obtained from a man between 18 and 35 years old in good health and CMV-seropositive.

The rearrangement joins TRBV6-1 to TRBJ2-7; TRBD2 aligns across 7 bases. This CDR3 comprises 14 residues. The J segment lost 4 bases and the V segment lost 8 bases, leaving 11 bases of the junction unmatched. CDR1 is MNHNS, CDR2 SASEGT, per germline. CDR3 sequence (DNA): TGTGCCAGCCGGGTGGGAGGGGCTCCGTACGAGCAGTACTTC. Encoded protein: CASRVGGAPYEQYF.

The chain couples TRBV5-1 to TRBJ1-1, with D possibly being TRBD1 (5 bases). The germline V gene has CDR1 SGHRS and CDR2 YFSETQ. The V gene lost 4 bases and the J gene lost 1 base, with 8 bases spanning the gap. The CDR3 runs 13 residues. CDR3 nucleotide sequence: TGCGCCAGCAGCCGACAGCCGAACACTGAAGCTTTCTTT. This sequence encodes CASSRQPNTEAFF.

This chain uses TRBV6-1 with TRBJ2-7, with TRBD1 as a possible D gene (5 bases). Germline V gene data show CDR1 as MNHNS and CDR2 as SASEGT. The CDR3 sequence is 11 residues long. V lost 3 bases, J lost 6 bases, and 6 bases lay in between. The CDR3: CASSDGAEQYF. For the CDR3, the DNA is TGTGCCAGCAGTGATGGGGCCGAGCAGTACTTC.

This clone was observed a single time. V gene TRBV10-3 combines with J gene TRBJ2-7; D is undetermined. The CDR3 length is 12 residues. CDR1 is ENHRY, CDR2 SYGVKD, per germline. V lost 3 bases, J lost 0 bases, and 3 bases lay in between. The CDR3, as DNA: TGTGCCATCAGTGACTACTCCTACGAGCAGTACTTC. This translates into CAISDYSYEQYF.

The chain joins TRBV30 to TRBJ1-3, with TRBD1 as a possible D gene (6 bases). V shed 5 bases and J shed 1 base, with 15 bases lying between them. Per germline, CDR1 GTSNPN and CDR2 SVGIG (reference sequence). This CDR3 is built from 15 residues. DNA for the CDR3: TGTGCCTGGGATCGGATCAGGGGATCTGGAAACACCATATATTTT. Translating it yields CAWDRIRGSGNTIYF. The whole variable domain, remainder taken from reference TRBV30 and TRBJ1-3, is SQTIHQWPATLVQPVGSPLSLECTVEGTSNPNLYWYRQAAGRGLQLLFYSVGIGQISSEVPQNLSASRPQDRQFILSSKKLLLSDSGFYLCAWDRIRGSGNTIYFGEGSWLTVV.

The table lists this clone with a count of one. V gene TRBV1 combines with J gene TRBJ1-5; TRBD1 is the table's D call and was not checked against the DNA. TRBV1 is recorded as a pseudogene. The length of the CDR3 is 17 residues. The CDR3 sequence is CTSSPLGQGRSNQPQHF. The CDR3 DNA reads TGCACCAGCAGCCCATTAGGACAGGGGAGAAGCAATCAGCCCCAGCATTTT.

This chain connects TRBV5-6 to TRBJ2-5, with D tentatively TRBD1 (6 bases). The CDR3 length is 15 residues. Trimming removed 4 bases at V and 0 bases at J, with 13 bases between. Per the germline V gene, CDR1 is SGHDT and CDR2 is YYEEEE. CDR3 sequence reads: CASSIQTGNQETQYF. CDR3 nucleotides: TGTGCCAGCAGCATTCAGACAGGAAACCAAGAGACCCAGTACTTC.

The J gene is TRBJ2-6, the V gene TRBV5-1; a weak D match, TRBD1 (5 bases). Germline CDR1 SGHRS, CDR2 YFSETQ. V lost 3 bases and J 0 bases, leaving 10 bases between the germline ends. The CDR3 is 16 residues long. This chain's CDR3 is CASSWGDNSGANVLTF. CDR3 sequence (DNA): TGCGCCAGCAGCTGGGGCGACAACTCTGGGGCCAACGTCCTGACTTTC.

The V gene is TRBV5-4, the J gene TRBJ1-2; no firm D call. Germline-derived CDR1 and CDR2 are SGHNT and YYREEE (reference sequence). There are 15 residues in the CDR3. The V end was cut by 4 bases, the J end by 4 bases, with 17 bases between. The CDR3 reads CASSLSTTSPYGYTF. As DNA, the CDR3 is TGTGCCAGCAGCCTGTCAACAACAAGTCCCTATGGCTACACCTTC.

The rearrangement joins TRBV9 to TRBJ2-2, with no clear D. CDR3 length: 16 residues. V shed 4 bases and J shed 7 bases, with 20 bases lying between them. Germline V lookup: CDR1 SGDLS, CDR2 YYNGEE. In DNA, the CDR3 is TGTGCCAGCAGCCCCCGGTCCCTTGAAACGGGCGGGGAGCTGTTTTTT. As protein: CASSPRSLETGGELFF.

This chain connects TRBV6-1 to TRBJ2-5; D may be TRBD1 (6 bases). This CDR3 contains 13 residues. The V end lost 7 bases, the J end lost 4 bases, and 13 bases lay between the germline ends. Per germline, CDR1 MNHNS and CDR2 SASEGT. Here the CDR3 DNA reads TGTGCCAGCAATATGGGGGCGCGAGAGACCCAGTACTTC. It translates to CASNMGARETQYF.

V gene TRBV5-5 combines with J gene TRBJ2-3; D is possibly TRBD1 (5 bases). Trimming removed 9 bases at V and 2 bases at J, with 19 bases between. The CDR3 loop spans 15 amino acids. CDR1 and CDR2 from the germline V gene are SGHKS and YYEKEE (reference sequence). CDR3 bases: TGTGCCACCCGTCCAGACAGACTCCCCACAGATACGCAGTATTTT. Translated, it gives CATRPDRLPTDTQYF. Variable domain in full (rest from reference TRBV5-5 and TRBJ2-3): DAGVTQSPTHLIKTRGQQVTLRCSPISGHKSVSWYQQVLGQGPQFIFQYYEKEERGRGNFPDRFSARQFPNYSSELNVNALLLGDSALYLCATRPDRLPTDTQYFGPGTRLTVL.

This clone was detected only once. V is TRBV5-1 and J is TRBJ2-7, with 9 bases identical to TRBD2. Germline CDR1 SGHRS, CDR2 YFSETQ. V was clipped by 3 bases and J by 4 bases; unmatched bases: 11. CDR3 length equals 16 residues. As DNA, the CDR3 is TGCGCCAGCAGCTCAAGCGCCTTAGCGGGAGATTACGAGCAGTACTTC. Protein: CASSSSALAGDYEQYF.

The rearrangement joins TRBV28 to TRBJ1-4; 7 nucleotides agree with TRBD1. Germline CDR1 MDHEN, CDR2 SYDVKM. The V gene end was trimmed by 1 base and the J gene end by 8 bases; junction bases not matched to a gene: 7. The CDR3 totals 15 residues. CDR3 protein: CASSLSTSGQEKLFF. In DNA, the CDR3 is TGTGCCAGCAGTTTATCTACGTCGGGACAGGAAAAACTGTTTTTT. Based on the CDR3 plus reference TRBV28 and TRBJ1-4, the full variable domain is DVKVTQSSRYLVKRTGEKVFLECVQDMDHENMFWYRQDPGLGLRLIYFSYDVKMKEKGDIPEGYSVSREKKERFSLILESASTNQTSMYLCASSLSTSGQEKLFFGSGTQLSVL.

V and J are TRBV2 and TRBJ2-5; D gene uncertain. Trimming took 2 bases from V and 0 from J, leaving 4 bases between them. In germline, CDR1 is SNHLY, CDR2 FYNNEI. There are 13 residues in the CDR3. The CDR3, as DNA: TGTGCCAGCAGTGAACAGTACCAAGAGACCCAGTACTTC. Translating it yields CASSEQYQETQYF.

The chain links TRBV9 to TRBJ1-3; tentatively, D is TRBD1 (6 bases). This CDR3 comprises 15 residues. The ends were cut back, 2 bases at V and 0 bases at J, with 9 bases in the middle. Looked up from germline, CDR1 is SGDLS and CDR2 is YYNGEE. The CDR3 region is CASSVGQNSGNTIYF. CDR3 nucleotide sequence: TGTGCCAGCAGCGTCGGACAGAACTCTGGAAACACCATATATTTT. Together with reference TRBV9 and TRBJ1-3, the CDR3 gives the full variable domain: DSGVTQTPKHLITATGQRVTLRCSPRSGDLSVYWYQQSLDQGLQFLIQYYNGEERAKGNILERFSAQQFPDLHSELNLSSLELGDSALYFCASSVGQNSGNTIYFGEGSWLTVV.

CDR3 residues: CATARQETQYF. In DNA form, the CDR3 reads TGTGCCACCGCCCGGCAAGAGACCCAGTACTTC. The chain is built from TRBV27 and TRBJ2-5; D is uncertain. Trimming removed 10 bases from V and 2 bases from J, with 8 bases in between. The CDR3 is 11 residues long. The V gene's germline CDR1 is MNHEY and CDR2 SMNVEV (reference sequence).

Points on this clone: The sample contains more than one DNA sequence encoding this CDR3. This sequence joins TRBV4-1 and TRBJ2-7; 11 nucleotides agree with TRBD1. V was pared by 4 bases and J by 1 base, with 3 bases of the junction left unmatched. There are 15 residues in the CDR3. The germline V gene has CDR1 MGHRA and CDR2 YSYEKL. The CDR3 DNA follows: TGCGCCAGCAGCCCCGGACAGGGGGCATCCTACGAGCAGTACTTC. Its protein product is CASSPGQGASYEQYF.

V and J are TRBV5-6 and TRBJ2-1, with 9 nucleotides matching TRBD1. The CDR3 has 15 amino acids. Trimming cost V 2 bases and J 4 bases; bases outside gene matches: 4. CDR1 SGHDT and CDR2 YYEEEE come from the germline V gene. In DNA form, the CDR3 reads TGTGCCAGCAGCTTCGGACAGGGGATTTACAATGAGCAGTTCTTC. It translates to CASSFGQGIYNEQFF.

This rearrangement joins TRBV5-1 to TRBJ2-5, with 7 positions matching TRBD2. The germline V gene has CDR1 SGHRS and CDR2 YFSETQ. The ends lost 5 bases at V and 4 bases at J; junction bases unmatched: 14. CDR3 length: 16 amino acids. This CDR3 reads CASSPWEGGGAETQYF. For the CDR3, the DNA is TGCGCCAGCAGTCCGTGGGAGGGCGGAGGGGCAGAGACCCAGTACTTC.

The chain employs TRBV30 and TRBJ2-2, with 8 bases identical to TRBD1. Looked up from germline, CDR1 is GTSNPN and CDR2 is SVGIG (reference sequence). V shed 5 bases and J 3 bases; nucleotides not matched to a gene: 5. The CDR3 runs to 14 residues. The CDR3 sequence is CAWDRGWDTGELFF. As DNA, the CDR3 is TGTGCCTGGGACAGGGGCTGGGACACCGGGGAGCTGTTTTTT.

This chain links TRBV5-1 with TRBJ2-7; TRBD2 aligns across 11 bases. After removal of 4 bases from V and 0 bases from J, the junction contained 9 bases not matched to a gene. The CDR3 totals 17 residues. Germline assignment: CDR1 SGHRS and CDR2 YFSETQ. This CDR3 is CASSLTTGTSGSYEQYF. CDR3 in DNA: TGCGCCAGCAGCCTAACCACCGGGACTAGCGGCTCCTACGAGCAGTACTTC.

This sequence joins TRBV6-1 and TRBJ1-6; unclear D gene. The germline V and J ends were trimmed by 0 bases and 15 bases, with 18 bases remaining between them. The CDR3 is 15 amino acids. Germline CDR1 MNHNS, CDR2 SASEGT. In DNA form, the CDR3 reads TGTGCCAGCAGTGAAGCCATTCTGGTATGGCCTCGCCTCCACTTT. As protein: CASSEAILVWPRLHF.

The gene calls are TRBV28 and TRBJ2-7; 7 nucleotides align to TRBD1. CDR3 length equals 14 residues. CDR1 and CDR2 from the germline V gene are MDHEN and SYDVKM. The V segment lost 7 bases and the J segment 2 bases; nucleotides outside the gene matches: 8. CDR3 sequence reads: CASKETGTTYEQYF. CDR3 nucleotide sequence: TGTGCCAGCAAGGAGACAGGGACGACCTACGAGCAGTACTTC.

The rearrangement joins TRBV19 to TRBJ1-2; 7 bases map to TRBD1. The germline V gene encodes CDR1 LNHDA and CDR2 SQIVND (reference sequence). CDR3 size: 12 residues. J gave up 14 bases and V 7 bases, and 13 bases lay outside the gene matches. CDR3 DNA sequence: TGTGCCAGTACCATCGGCCAGGGGGGAAAGACCTTC. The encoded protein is CASTIGQGGKTF.

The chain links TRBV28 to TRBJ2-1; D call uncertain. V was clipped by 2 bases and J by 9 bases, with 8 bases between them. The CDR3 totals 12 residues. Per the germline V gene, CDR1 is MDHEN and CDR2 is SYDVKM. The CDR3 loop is CASSLATGEQFF. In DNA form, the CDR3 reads TGTGCCAGCAGTTTAGCTACGGGTGAGCAGTTCTTC.

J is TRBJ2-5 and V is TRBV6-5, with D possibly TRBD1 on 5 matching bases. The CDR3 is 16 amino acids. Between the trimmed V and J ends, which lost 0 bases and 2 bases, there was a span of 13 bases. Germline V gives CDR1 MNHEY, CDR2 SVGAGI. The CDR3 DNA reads TGTGCCAGCAGTTACTCAGGGCGCAGGGCACAAGAGACCCAGTACTTC. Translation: CASSYSGRRAQETQYF.

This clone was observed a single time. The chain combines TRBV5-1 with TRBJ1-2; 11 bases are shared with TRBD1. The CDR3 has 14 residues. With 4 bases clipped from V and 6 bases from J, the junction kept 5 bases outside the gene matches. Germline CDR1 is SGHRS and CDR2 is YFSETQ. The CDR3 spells CASSGGQGADGYTF. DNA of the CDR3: TGCGCCAGCAGCGGCGGACAGGGGGCGGATGGCTACACCTTC.

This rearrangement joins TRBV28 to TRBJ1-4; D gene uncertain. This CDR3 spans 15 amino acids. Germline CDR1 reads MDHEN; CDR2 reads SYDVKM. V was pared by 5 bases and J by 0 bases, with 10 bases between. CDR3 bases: TGTGCCAGCAGTCGGGAGTCTGCAACTAATGAAAAACTGTTTTTT. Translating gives CASSRESATNEKLFF.

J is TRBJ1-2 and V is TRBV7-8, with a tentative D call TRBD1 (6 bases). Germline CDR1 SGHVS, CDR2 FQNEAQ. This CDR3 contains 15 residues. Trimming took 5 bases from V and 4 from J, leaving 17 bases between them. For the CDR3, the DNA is TGTGCCAGCAGCCCCACCCGAGGACAGATCTATGGCTACACCTTC. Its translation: CASSPTRGQIYGYTF.